The entry that follows covers one T cell receptor (beta chain) sequence. This specimen belongs to a study of blood T cell repertoires in COVID-19. About the study: T cells, B-cell-depleted T cells, or PBMCs provided the cDNA or gDNA that served as material.

The CDR3 spans 16 residues. Losses at the gene ends were 2 bases for V and 6 bases for J; bases not matched to a gene: 7. Germline-derived CDR1 and CDR2 are LNHDA and SQIVND (reference sequence). Per the study methods: Scientists estimated how many nucleated cells there were by amplifying reference gene primers. Using immunoSEQ multiplex PCR, the repertoire was profiled, and TCRdb retains in-frame clones only, with some absent. Clone size and the V and J calls come from that table; the DNA yielded D and trimming. This sample has some 210,000 clones; 88% occur once, and the top ten carry roughly 6.2%.

This clonotype originated in a woman aged 40 to 50 who had recovered from COVID-19. The sequenced sample was peripheral blood. The chain recombines TRBV19 with TRBJ2-3; TRBD1 matches 11 bases. The CDR3 DNA reads as TGTGCCAGTAGTATATTAGGACAGGGGGCATGTGATACGCAGTATTTT. The encoded protein is CASSILGQGACDTQYF.